This entry describes one T cell receptor beta chain. TCRdb's copy holds only in-frame clones and misses some; the assay was immunoSEQ multiplex PCR. Here the sample spans about 610,000 clones, roughly 90% being singletons. The data are from a study of shared T cell receptors in the human thymus. The same specimen was also included in a second study, on human thymus T cells.

The sequence was obtained from a boy under two years old with a congenital heart defect. The sequenced material came from thymocytes.

The CDR3 DNA reads TGCAGCGTTGAAGATGGTAACAGTCCGGCCTACGAGCAGTACTTC. Its protein product is CSVEDGNSPAYEQYF. The chain links TRBV29-1 to TRBJ2-7; D not certain. With 0 bases removed from V and 2 bases from J, the gap between germline ends came to 14 bases. This CDR3 has 15 amino acids. The V gene's germline CDR1 is SQVTM and CDR2 ANQGSEA.